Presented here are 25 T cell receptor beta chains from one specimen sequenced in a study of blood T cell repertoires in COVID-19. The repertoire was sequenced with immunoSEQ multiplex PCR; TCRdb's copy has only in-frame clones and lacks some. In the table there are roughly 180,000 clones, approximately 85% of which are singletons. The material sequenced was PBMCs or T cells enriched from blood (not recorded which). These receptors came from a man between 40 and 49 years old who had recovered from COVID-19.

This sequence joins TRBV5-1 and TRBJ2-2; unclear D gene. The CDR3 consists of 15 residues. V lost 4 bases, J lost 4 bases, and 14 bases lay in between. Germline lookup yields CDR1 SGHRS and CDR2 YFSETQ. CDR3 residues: CASSPSLGATGELFF. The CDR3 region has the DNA TGCGCCAGCAGCCCGTCCCTAGGTGCCACCGGGGAGCTGTTTTTT.

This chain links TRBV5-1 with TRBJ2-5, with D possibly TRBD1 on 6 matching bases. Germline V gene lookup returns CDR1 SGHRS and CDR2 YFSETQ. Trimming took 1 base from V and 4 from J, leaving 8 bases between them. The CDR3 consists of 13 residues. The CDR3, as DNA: TGCGCCAGCAGCTTGCAGGGGACAGAGACCCAGTACTTC. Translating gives CASSLQGTETQYF.

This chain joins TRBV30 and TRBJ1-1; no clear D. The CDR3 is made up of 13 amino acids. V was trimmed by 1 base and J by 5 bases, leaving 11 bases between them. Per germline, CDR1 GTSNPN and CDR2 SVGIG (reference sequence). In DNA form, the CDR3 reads TGTGCCTGGAGTGCCCAGACGAGGACTGAAGCTTTCTTT. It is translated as CAWSAQTRTEAFF.

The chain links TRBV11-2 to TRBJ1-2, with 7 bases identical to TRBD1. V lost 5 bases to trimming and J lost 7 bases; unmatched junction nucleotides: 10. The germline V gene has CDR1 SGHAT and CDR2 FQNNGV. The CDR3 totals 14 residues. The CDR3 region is CASSQNTGVLGYTF. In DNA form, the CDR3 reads TGTGCCAGCAGCCAAAACACAGGGGTTCTTGGCTACACCTTC. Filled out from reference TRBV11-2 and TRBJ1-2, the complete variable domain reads EAGVAQSPRYKIIEKRQSVAFWCNPISGHATLYWYQQILGQGPKLLIQFQNNGVVDDSQLPKDRFSAERLKGVDSTLKIQPAKLEDSAVYLCASSQNTGVLGYTFGSGTRLTVV.

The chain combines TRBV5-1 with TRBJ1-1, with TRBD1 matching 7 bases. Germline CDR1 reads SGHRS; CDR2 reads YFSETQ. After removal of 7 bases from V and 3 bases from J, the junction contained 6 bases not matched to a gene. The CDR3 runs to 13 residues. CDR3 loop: CASGRQGYTEAFF. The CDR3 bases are TGCGCCAGCGGACGACAGGGTTACACTGAAGCTTTCTTT.

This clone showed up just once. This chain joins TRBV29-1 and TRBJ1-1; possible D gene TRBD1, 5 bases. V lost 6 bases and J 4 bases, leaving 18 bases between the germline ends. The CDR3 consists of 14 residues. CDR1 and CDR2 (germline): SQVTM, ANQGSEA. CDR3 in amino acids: CSVHGAARGTEAFF. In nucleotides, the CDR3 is TGCAGCGTACATGGGGCAGCAAGAGGCACTGAAGCTTTCTTT.

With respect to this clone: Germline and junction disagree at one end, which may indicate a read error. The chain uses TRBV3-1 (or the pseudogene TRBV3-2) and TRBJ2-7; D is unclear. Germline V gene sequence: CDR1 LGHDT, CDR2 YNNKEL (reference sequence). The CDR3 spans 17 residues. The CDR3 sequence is CASSQGLSFITPYEHYF. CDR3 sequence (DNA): TGTGCCAGCAGCCAAGGATTGTCGTTCATCACCCCCTACGAGCATTACTTC.

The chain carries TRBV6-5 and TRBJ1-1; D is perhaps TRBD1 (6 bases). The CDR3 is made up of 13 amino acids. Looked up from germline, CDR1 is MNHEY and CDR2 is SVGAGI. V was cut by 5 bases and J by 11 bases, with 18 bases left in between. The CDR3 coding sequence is TGTGCCAGCAGTCCGGACAGCCTCACGTTCGCTTTCTTT. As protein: CASSPDSLTFAFF.

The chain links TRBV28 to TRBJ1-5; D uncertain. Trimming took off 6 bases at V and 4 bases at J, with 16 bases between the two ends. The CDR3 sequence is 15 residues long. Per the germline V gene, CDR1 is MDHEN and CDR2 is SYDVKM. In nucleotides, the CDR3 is TGTGCCAGCAGCCACGCGGCGGGGAGGAATCAGCCCCAGCATTTT. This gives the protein CASSHAAGRNQPQHF.

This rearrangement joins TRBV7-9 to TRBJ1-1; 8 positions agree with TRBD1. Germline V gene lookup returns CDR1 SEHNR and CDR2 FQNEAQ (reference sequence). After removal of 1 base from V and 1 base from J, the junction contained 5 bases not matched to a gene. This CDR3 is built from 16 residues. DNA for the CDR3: TGTGCCAGCAGCTTAGGTTCCGGGACAGGGAACACTGAAGCTTTCTTT. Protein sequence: CASSLGSGTGNTEAFF.

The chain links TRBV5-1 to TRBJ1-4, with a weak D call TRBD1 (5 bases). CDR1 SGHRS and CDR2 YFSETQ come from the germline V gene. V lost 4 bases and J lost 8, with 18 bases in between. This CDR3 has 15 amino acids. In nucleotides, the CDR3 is TGCGCCAGCAGCCCCAGCGGGAGGGGATACGAAAAACTGTTTTTT. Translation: CASSPSGRGYEKLFF.

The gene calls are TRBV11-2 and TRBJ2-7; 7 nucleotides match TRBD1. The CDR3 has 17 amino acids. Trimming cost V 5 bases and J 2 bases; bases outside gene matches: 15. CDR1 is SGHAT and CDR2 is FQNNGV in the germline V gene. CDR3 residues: CASSPMTRQGLPYEQYF. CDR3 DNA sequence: TGTGCCAGCAGCCCAATGACTCGACAGGGCCTTCCCTACGAGCAGTACTTC.

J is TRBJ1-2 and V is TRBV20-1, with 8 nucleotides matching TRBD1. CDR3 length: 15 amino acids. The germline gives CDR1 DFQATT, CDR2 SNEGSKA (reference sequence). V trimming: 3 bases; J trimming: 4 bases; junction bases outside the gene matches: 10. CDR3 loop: CSASVHGQGSYGYTF. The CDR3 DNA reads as TGCAGTGCTAGTGTCCATGGACAGGGCAGCTATGGCTACACCTTC.

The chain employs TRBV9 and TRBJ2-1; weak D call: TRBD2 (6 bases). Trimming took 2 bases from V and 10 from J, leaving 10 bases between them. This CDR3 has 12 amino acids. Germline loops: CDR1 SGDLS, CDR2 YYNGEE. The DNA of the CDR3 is TGTGCCAGCAGCGTGGGGGGTGGGGAGCAGTTCTTC. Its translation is CASSVGGGEQFF.

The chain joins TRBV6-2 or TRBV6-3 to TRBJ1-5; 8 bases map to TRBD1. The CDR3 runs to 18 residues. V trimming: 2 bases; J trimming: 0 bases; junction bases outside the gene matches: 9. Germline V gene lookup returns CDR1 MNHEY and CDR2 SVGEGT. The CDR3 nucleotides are TGTGCCAGCAGTTACCGACCGGGACAGGCCCATAGCAATCAGCCCCAGCATTTT. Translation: CASSYRPGQAHSNQPQHF.

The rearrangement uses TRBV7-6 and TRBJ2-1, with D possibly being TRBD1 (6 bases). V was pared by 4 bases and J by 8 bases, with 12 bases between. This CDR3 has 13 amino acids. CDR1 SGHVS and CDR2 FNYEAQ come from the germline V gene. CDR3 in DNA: TGTGCCAGCAGCTCCCGGGACAAGGATGAGCAGTTCTTC. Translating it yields CASSSRDKDEQFF.

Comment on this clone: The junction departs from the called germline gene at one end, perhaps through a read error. The CDR3 DNA follows: TGCAGTGCCCATACTAGCGGGAGTGTGGTCTTC. It specifies CSAHTSGSVVF. This chain connects TRBV20-1 to TRBJ2-1; TRBD2 aligns across 11 bases. The CDR3 spans 11 residues. From germline, CDR1 is DFQATT and CDR2 SNEGSKA (reference sequence).

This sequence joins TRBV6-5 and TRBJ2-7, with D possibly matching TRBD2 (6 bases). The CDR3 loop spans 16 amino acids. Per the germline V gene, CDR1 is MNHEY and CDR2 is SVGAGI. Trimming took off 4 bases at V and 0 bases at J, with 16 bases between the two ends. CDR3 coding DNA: TGTGCCAGCAGTTTCATACAGGCGACTAGCTCCTACGAGCAGTACTTC. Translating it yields CASSFIQATSSYEQYF.

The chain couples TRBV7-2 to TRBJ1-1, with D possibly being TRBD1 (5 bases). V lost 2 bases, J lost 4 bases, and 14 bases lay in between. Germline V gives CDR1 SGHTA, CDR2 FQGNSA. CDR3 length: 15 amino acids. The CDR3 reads CASSLTTRATTEAFF. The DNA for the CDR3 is TGTGCCAGCAGCTTAACGACCAGGGCGACCACTGAAGCTTTCTTT.

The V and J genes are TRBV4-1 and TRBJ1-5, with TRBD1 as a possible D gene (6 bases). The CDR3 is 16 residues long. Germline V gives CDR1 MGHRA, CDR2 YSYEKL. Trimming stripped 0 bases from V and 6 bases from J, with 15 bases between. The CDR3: CASSQEGAIRGQPQHF. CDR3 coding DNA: TGCGCCAGCAGCCAAGAGGGGGCAATTCGGGGTCAGCCCCAGCATTTT.

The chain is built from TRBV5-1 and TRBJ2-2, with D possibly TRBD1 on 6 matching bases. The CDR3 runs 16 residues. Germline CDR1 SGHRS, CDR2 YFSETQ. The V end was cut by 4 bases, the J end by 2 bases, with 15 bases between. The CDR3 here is CASSRDGQTNTGELFF. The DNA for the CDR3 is TGCGCCAGCAGCCGTGACGGACAGACTAACACCGGGGAGCTGTTTTTT.

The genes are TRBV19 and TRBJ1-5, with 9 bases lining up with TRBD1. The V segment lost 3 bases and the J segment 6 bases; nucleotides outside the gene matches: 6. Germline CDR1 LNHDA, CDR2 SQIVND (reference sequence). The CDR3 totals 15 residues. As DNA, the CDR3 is TGTGCCAGTAGTATCCCACAGGGGGCTGGTCAGCCCCAGCATTTT. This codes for CASSIPQGAGQPQHF.

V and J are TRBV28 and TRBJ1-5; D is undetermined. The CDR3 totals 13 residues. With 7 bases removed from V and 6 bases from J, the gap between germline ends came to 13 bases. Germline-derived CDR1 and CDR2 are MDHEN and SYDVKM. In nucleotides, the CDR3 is TGTGCCAGCACCCTTTCCCCGGTTCAGCCCCAGCATTTT. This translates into CASTLSPVQPQHF.

The CDR3 here is CASSYRGQETQYF. Written as DNA, the CDR3 is TGTGCCAGCAGCTACAGGGGCCAAGAGACCCAGTACTTC. The V call is TRBV11-3, the J call TRBJ2-5, with 7 bases matching TRBD1. This CDR3 has 13 amino acids. V trimming: 4 bases; J trimming: 1 base; junction bases outside the gene matches: 0. Germline V gene data show CDR1 as SGHNT and CDR2 as YENEEA.

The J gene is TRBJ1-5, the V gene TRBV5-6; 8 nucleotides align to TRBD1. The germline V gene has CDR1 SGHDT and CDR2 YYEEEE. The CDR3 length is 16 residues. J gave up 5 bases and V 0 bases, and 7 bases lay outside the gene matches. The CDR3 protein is CASSLGTGREDQPQHF. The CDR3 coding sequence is TGTGCCAGCAGCTTGGGGACAGGGAGGGAGGATCAGCCCCAGCATTTT.